This T cell receptor (beta chain) derives from a study of T cell repertoires in cytomegalovirus infection. Study-level information: Researchers turned to recently identified HLA-C-restricted CMV epitopes as well as well-studied HLA-B-restricted ones. Indications of both CMV infection and matching HLA type were provided by public TCR beta signatures.

Study-wide points: Ex vivo, HLA-C-restricted CMV-specific TCR beta clonotypes prevailed over the rest of the response. The study identified carriers of CMV plus the relevant HLA from cumulative public TCR beta family frequency.

TCRdb passed the reads through MiXCR, listing each CDR3 protein once. The data contain 800,000 to 950,000 distinct CDR3 sequences, approximately 29% of them singletons. This clonotype was recorded a few times. Its antigen is as yet unknown. Deletions cut 6 bases from V and 5 bases from J, with 14 bases between. CDR1 is MNHNY, CDR2 SVGAGI, per germline (reference sequence). The CDR3 sequence is 13 residues long. This TCR derives from a human donor in good health (CMV status not recorded). Some clones in this sample may be carry-over from other donors' samples. This chain links TRBV6-6 with TRBJ2-7, with D possibly being TRBD1 (6 bases). The sequenced sample was cultured CD8+ T cells from PBMCs, obtained from culture after CMV antigen stimulation. The DNA of the CDR3 is TGTGCCAGCAGCGGCAGACCAGGGGACGAGCAGTACTTC. Encoded protein: CASSGRPGDEQYF.